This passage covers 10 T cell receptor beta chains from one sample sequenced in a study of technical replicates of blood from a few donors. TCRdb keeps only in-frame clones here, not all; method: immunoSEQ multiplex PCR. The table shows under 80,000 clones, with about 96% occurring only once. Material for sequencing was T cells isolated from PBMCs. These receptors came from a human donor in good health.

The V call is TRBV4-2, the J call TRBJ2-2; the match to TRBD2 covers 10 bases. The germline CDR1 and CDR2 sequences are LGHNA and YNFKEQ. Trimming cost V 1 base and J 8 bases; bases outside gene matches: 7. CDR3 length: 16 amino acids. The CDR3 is CASSQGSGGALGELFF. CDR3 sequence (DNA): TGTGCCAGCAGCCAAGGGAGCGGGGGGGCCCTAGGGGAGCTGTTTTTT.

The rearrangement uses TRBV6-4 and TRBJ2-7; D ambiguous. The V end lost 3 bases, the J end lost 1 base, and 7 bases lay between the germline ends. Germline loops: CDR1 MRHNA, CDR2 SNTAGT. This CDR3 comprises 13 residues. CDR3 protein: CASSELGSYEQYF. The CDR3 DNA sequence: TGTGCCAGCAGTGAGCTAGGATCCTACGAGCAGTACTTC.

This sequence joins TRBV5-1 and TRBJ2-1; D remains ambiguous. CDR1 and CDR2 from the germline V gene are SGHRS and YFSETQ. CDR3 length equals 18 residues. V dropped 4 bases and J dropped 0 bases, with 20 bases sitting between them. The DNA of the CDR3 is TGCGCCAGCAGCCCACCCCTTAAAGGCTGGAGCTCCTACAATGAGCAGTTCTTC. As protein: CASSPPLKGWSSYNEQFF.

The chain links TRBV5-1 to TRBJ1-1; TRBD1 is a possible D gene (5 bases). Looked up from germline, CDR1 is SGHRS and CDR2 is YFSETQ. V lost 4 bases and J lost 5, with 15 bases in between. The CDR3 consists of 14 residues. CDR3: CASSPYPGGTEAFF. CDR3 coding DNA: TGCGCCAGCAGCCCCTATCCCGGGGGGACTGAAGCTTTCTTT.

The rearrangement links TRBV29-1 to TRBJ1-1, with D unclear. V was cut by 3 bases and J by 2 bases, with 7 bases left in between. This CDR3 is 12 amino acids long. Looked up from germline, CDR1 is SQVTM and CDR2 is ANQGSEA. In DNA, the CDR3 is TGCAGCGTTGATGGCCGTAACACTGAAGCTTTCTTT. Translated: CSVDGRNTEAFF. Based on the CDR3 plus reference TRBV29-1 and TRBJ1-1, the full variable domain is SAVISQKPSRDICQRGTSLTIQCQVDSQVTMMFWYRQQPGQSLTLIATANQGSEATYESGFVIDKFPISRPNLTFSTLTVSNMSPEDSSIYLCSVDGRNTEAFFGQGTRLTVV.

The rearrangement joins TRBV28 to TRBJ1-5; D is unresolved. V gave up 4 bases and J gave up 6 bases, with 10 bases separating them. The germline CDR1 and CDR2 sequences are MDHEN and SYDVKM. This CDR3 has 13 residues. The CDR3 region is CASSSGWSQPQHF. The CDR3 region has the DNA TGTGCCAGCAGTTCGGGGTGGAGTCAGCCCCAGCATTTT.

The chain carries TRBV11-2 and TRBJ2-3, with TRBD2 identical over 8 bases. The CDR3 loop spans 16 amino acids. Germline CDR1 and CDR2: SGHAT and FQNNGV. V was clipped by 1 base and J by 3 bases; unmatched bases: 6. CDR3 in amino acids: CASSLVRGVRTDTQYF. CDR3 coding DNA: TGTGCCAGCAGCTTAGTGCGGGGGGTGAGAACAGATACGCAGTATTTT.

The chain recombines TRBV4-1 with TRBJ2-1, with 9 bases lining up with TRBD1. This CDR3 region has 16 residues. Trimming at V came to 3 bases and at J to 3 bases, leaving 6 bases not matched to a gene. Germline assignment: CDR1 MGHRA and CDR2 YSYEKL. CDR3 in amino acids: CASSQGAGQGYNEQFF. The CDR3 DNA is TGCGCCAGCAGCCAGGGGGCGGGACAGGGCTACAATGAGCAGTTCTTC.

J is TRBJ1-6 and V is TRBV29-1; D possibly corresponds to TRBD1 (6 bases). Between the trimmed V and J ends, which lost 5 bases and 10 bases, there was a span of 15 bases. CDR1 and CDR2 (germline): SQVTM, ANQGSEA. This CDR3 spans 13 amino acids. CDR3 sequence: CSVLVQGKSPLHF. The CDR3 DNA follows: TGCAGCGTTCTGGTACAGGGCAAATCACCCCTCCACTTT.

CDR3 sequence (DNA): TGTGCCAGCAGTGAGGAGGGACTAGCATCCGGGGAGCTGTTTTTT. Translation gives CASSEEGLASGELFF. V usage is TRBV6-4 and J usage is TRBJ2-2; 9 positions match TRBD2. V dropped 3 bases and J dropped 6; count of bases not matched to a gene: 5. The CDR3 extends over 15 amino acids. Germline CDR1 MRHNA, CDR2 SNTAGT.